The 30 T cell receptor beta chains listed next were all sequenced from one sample in a study of blood T cell repertoires in COVID-19. Method: immunoSEQ multiplex PCR; TCRdb's copy keeps in-frame clones and lacks some. Of under 150,000 clones listed, roughly nine tenths are singletons. The sequencing sample was made of peripheral blood. Receptors originate from a woman aged 55-70 years with active COVID-19.

This chain links TRBV2 with TRBJ2-1, with D tentatively TRBD1 (6 bases). Germline V CDR1 and CDR2: SNHLY, FYNNEI. Trimming cost V 8 bases and J 4 bases, with 12 bases left between them. The CDR3 has 13 amino acids. The CDR3 sequence is CASEGEKYNEQFF. The CDR3 DNA reads TGTGCCAGCGAGGGGGAGAAATACAATGAGCAGTTCTTC.

The DNA for the CDR3 is TGTGCCAGCAGCGGGCCGGGACAGAGCACAGATACGCAGTATTTT. It codes for CASSGPGQSTDTQYF. J is TRBJ2-3 and V is TRBV27; 7 positions agree with TRBD1. Per germline, CDR1 MNHEY and CDR2 SMNVEV (reference sequence). This CDR3 comprises 15 residues. The ends lost 6 bases at V and 0 bases at J; junction bases unmatched: 6.

This chain joins TRBV29-1 and TRBJ1-5, with a possible D match to TRBD1 (5 bases). This CDR3 is 17 amino acids long. The germline V and J ends were trimmed by 5 bases and 4 bases, with 24 bases remaining between them. Germline V gene lookup returns CDR1 SQVTM and CDR2 ANQGSEA. As DNA, the CDR3 is TGCAGCGTTCCTACTTCAGGGTGGCCGAGTGAGAATCAGCCCCAGCATTTT. Protein: CSVPTSGWPSENQPQHF.

This chain uses TRBV6-6 with TRBJ1-5; TRBD1 is a possible D gene (5 bases). V dropped 2 bases and J dropped 0 bases, with 8 bases sitting between them. Germline CDR1 reads MNHNY; CDR2 reads SVGAGI (reference sequence). The CDR3 covers 15 residues. The CDR3 is CASSYQGHSNQPQHF. In nucleotides, the CDR3 is TGTGCCAGCAGTTACCAGGGCCATAGCAATCAGCCCCAGCATTTT.

This chain links TRBV27 with TRBJ1-1; tentatively, D is TRBD1 (6 bases). The germline V gene encodes CDR1 MNHEY and CDR2 SMNVEV (reference sequence). V was cut by 0 bases and J by 3 bases, with 11 bases left in between. This CDR3 is built from 15 residues. In DNA, the CDR3 is TGTGCCAGCAGTTTATCGAGGCAGGGGTACACTGAAGCTTTCTTT. Translated, it gives CASSLSRQGYTEAFF.

The chain is built from TRBV5-1 and TRBJ1-4; tentatively, D is TRBD1 (5 bases). This CDR3 contains 15 residues. V shed 2 bases and J shed 7 bases, with 15 bases lying between them. Germline V gene sequence: CDR1 SGHRS, CDR2 YFSETQ. The CDR3 coding sequence is TGCGCCAGCAGCTTTAATCAGGGTTTAGGTGAAAAACTGTTTTTT. Its protein product is CASSFNQGLGEKLFF.

This rearrangement joins TRBV5-1 to TRBJ2-3; 14 bases are a match to TRBD2. The CDR3 totals 15 residues. V shed 7 bases, J shed 9 bases, and the junction held 10 bases outside the gene matches. Germline CDR1 and CDR2: SGHRS and YFSETQ. The CDR3 loop is CASRLGTSGGGTQYF. The CDR3 DNA sequence: TGCGCCAGCCGACTTGGGACTAGCGGGGGAGGAACGCAGTATTTT.

The V gene is TRBV5-5, the J gene TRBJ1-3; the match to TRBD1 covers 7 bases. Trimming at V came to 3 bases and at J to 1 base, leaving 7 bases not matched to a gene. The germline CDR1 and CDR2 sequences are SGHKS and YYEKEE (reference sequence). The CDR3 spans 16 residues. CDR3 DNA: TGTGCCAGCAGCTATGGTACGGACAGGTCTGGAAACACCATATATTTT. Translated, it gives CASSYGTDRSGNTIYF. The full variable domain, completed using reference TRBV5-5 and TRBJ1-3, is DAGVTQSPTHLIKTRGQQVTLRCSPISGHKSVSWYQQVLGQGPQFIFQYYEKEERGRGNFPDRFSARQFPNYSSELNVNALLLGDSALYLCASSYGTDRSGNTIYFGEGSWLTVV.

The chain couples TRBV11-2 to TRBJ2-5; 7 bases are a match to TRBD2. V shed 1 base, J shed 7 bases, and the junction held 9 bases outside the gene matches. Germline V lookup: CDR1 SGHAT, CDR2 FQNNGV. The CDR3 is 15 residues long. The CDR3 loop reads CASSLAGGELVTQYF. CDR3 nucleotides: TGTGCCAGCAGCTTAGCGGGAGGAGAGCTTGTGACCCAGTACTTC.

The J gene is TRBJ1-2, the V gene TRBV2; TRBD1 is a possible D gene (5 bases). Germline CDR1 reads SNHLY; CDR2 reads FYNNEI. The ends were cut back, 4 bases at V and 6 bases at J, with 12 bases in the middle. This CDR3 is built from 13 residues. This CDR3 reads CASSVLQENGYTF. CDR3 DNA: TGTGCCAGCAGTGTGTTACAGGAAAATGGCTACACCTTC.

The J gene is TRBJ2-5, the V gene TRBV7-2; the D gene is possibly TRBD1 (5 bases). CDR3 length: 15 amino acids. Germline-derived CDR1 and CDR2 are SGHTA and FQGNSA. V lost 1 base and J 1 base, leaving 10 bases between the germline ends. The CDR3: CASSLGGFPQETQYF. As DNA, the CDR3 is TGTGCCAGCAGCTTAGGGGGCTTTCCCCAAGAGACCCAGTACTTC.

The rearrangement links TRBV7-6 to TRBJ2-1, with 12 nucleotides matching TRBD2. This CDR3 has 17 amino acids. V gave up 8 bases and J gave up 6 bases; unmatched junction bases: 14. CDR1 SGHVS and CDR2 FNYEAQ come from the germline V gene. Written as DNA, the CDR3 is TGTGCCAGCTCCGGGACTAGCGGGCGGTATGCGGGCAATGAGCAGTTCTTC. Translation gives CASSGTSGRYAGNEQFF. Full variable domain (rest looked up from reference TRBV7-6 and TRBJ2-1): GAGVSQSPRYKVTKRGQDVALRCDPISGHVSLYWYRQALGQGPEFLTYFNYEAQQDKSGLPNDRFSAERPEGSISTLTIQRTEQRDSAMYRCASSGTSGRYAGNEQFFGPGTRLTVL.

V and J are TRBV6-5 and TRBJ1-1; D might be TRBD1 (6 bases). V lost 8 bases and J 4 bases, leaving 14 bases between the germline ends. This CDR3 spans 13 amino acids. CDR1 and CDR2 from the germline V gene are MNHEY and SVGAGI. CDR3 protein: CASDNRVGTEAFF. In DNA form, the CDR3 reads TGTGCCAGCGACAACAGGGTAGGCACTGAAGCTTTCTTT.

The V gene is TRBV9, the J gene TRBJ1-1; 7 bases are shared with TRBD1. In germline, CDR1 is SGDLS, CDR2 YYNGEE. The CDR3 has 16 residues. The trim removed 4 bases at V and 1 base at J, leaving 10 bases unmatched. The CDR3 region is CASSLGQGGSNTEAFF. DNA of the CDR3: TGTGCCAGCAGCTTGGGCCAGGGGGGTTCGAACACTGAAGCTTTCTTT.

The chain employs TRBV18 and TRBJ2-1; 10 bases agree with TRBD1. The germline V gene encodes CDR1 KGHSH and CDR2 LQKENI. The CDR3 covers 15 residues. The junction had 5 bases not matched to a gene; V was cut back by 5 bases and J by 4 bases. The CDR3 region has the DNA TGTGCCAGCTCAACGGGACAGGGGTTTTACAATGAGCAGTTCTTC. Amino acid sequence: CASSTGQGFYNEQFF.

The chain joins TRBV7-9 to TRBJ2-2; D is ambiguous. Germline CDR1 and CDR2: SEHNR and FQNEAQ (reference sequence). Trimming cost V 5 bases and J 3 bases, with 16 bases left between them. The CDR3 runs 16 residues. The CDR3 spells CASSPMTQRDTGELFF. CDR3 nucleotide sequence: TGTGCCAGCAGCCCTATGACTCAACGCGACACCGGGGAGCTGTTTTTT.

The V gene is TRBV20-1, the J gene TRBJ2-7, with TRBD1 as a possible D gene (5 bases). Trimming removed 3 bases from V and 4 bases from J, with 16 bases in between. CDR1 is DFQATT and CDR2 is SNEGSKA in the germline V gene (reference sequence). The CDR3 has 14 amino acids. CDR3 nucleotides: TGCAGTGCTAGTACAGGACCCGTCGGTTACGAGCAGTACTTC. Translating gives CSASTGPVGYEQYF.

Turning to this clone: This sample includes further DNA sequences coding for the same CDR3. The J gene is TRBJ1-1, the V gene TRBV18, with 11 bases that match TRBD1. Germline values: CDR1 KGHSH, CDR2 LQKENI. J was trimmed by 4 bases and V by 6 bases; bases with no gene match: 1. CDR3 length: 13 residues. The CDR3: CASSGTGGTEAFF. The CDR3 nucleotides are TGTGCCAGCTCCGGGACAGGGGGCACTGAAGCTTTCTTT.

The V call is TRBV7-9, the J call TRBJ1-4; 8 bases agree with TRBD1. V dropped 0 bases and J dropped 8; count of bases not matched to a gene: 8. The CDR3 length is 16 residues. Germline CDR1 SEHNR, CDR2 FQNEAQ (reference sequence). CDR3 coding DNA: TGTGCCAGCAGCTTAGCGGGCGACAGGGGAGGAGAAAAACTGTTTTTT. Its translation is CASSLAGDRGGEKLFF. Supplemented by reference TRBV7-9 and TRBJ1-4, the full variable domain reads DTGVSQNPRHKITKRGQNVTFRCDPISEHNRLYWYRQTLGQGPEFLTYFQNEAQLEKSRLLSDRFSAERPKGSFSTLEIQRTEQGDSAMYLCASSLAGDRGGEKLFFGSGTQLSVL.

CDR3 sequence reads: CASSSGTSNTEQFF. DNA for the CDR3: TGTGCCAGCAGTTCCGGGACTAGCAACACTGAGCAGTTCTTC. The rearrangement joins TRBV6-5 to TRBJ2-1, with TRBD2 matching over 9 bases. In germline, CDR1 is MNHEY, CDR2 SVGAGI. The V and J ends lost 4 bases and 9 bases, in that order; junction bases with no gene match: 7. There are 14 residues in the CDR3.

This chain connects TRBV6-5 to TRBJ2-2, with 9 nucleotides matching TRBD2. The germline gives CDR1 MNHEY, CDR2 SVGAGI. This CDR3 spans 15 amino acids. Trimming at V came to 5 bases and at J to 2 bases, leaving 3 bases not matched to a gene. The CDR3 loop reads CASSRLAVNTGELFF. The CDR3 coding sequence is TGTGCCAGCAGTCGACTAGCGGTAAACACCGGGGAGCTGTTTTTT.

The chain joins TRBV2 to TRBJ2-7, with 7 bases matching TRBD2. The germline gives CDR1 SNHLY, CDR2 FYNNEI. The length of the CDR3 is 14 residues. Unmatched junction bases numbered 10, after V lost 7 bases and J lost 4 bases. The CDR3 region has the DNA TGTGCCAGCATCCGTCGGGGGGTCGGGTACGAGCAGTACTTC. Translated: CASIRRGVGYEQYF.

The chain couples TRBV25-1 to TRBJ2-7, with D possibly TRBD1 on 5 matching bases. The CDR3 covers 14 residues. The V end lost 4 bases, the J end lost 0 bases, and 10 bases lay between the germline ends. Per the germline V gene, CDR1 is MGHDK and CDR2 is SYGVNS. CDR3 coding DNA: TGTGCCAGCAGTGGTCAGGGCAACTCCTACGAGCAGTACTTC. Translated: CASSGQGNSYEQYF.

The V call is TRBV5-5, the J call TRBJ2-1, with D possibly TRBD1 on 6 matching bases. CDR3 length: 17 amino acids. CDR1 is SGHKS and CDR2 is YYEKEE in the germline V gene (reference sequence). The V end was cut by 0 bases, the J end by 5 bases, with 18 bases between. The CDR3 coding sequence is TGTGCCAGCAGCTTGGTGCGGACAGCCCTAGAGAACAATGAGCAGTTCTTC. Protein sequence: CASSLVRTALENNEQFF.

The chain couples TRBV7-9 to TRBJ1-1; TRBD1 aligns across 8 bases. Germline V gene data show CDR1 as SEHNR and CDR2 as FQNEAQ (reference sequence). CDR3 size: 15 residues. V shed 2 bases, J shed 1 base, and the junction held 3 bases outside the gene matches. The CDR3 here is CASSLLGTGNTEAFF. The CDR3 bases are TGTGCCAGCAGCTTACTAGGGACAGGGAACACTGAAGCTTTCTTT.

V is TRBV27 and J is TRBJ2-7; tentative D call: TRBD1 (5 bases). The CDR3 runs 11 residues. V shed 11 bases and J shed 3 bases, with 11 bases lying between them. Germline CDR1 reads MNHEY; CDR2 reads SMNVEV (reference sequence). CDR3 protein: CAGRGIYEQYF. The CDR3 DNA sequence: TGTGCCGGAAGGGGAATCTACGAGCAGTACTTC.

This clone has a single count. The chain links TRBV18 to TRBJ1-5; 7 nucleotides match TRBD1. The CDR3 length is 15 residues. Germline CDR1 reads KGHSH; CDR2 reads LQKENI. Losses at the gene ends were 3 bases for V and 6 bases for J; bases not matched to a gene: 8. For the CDR3, the DNA is TGTGCCAGCTCACCTGACAGGGAACCAAGTCAGCCCCAGCATTTT. The encoded protein is CASSPDREPSQPQHF.

The chain employs TRBV28 and TRBJ1-1; D not resolved. The CDR3 is made up of 15 amino acids. Trimming removed 4 bases from V and 0 bases from J, with 12 bases in between. Germline CDR1 and CDR2: MDHEN and SYDVKM. The CDR3 protein is CASSSFGRMNTEAFF. CDR3 bases: TGTGCCAGCAGTTCATTTGGCAGAATGAACACTGAAGCTTTCTTT.

In nucleotides, the CDR3 is TGTGCCAGTAGTCCAGACAGGATAGGGAATGAAGCTTTCTTT. It codes for CASSPDRIGNEAFF. The rearrangement joins TRBV19 to TRBJ1-1; a possible D gene is TRBD1 (6 bases). The CDR3 has 14 amino acids. Between the trimmed V and J ends, which lost 5 bases and 7 bases, there was a span of 17 bases. The germline V gene encodes CDR1 LNHDA and CDR2 SQIVND (reference sequence).

This sequence joins TRBV7-2 and TRBJ2-1, with D possibly being TRBD2 (6 bases). V lost 5 bases and J 0 bases, leaving 14 bases between the germline ends. The CDR3 is 16 residues long. Germline V CDR1 and CDR2: SGHTA, FQGNSA. The CDR3: CASSPYTSISYNEQFF. DNA for the CDR3: TGTGCCAGCAGCCCCTACACTAGCATCTCCTACAATGAGCAGTTCTTC. Based on the CDR3 plus reference TRBV7-2 and TRBJ2-1, the full variable domain is GAGVSQSPSNKVTEKGKDVELRCDPISGHTALYWYRQSLGQGLEFLIYFQGNSAPDKSGLPSDRFSAERTGGSVSTLTIQRTQQEDSAVYLCASSPYTSISYNEQFFGPGTRLTVL.